The next 22 T cell receptor beta chains were all read from a single sample in a study of shared clonotypes between healthy human individuals. The table came from immunoSEQ multiplex PCR; TCRdb's copy has only in-frame clones and leaves some out. The data contain roughly 2.5 million clones, 90% to 95% of them singletons. Sequencing used naive CD4+ T cells sorted from blood. Stated subset: CD45RA+ positively selected. Receptors were obtained from a man younger than 35 in good health.

The chain is built from TRBV7-2 and TRBJ2-5, with D tentatively TRBD1 (6 bases). Germline V gene sequence: CDR1 SGHTA, CDR2 FQGNSA. The CDR3 runs 13 residues. V was pared by 5 bases and J by 5 bases, with 12 bases between. The CDR3, as DNA: TGTGCCAGCAGCATGAACAGGGCCGAGACCCAGTACTTC. Amino acid sequence: CASSMNRAETQYF.

J is TRBJ1-5 and V is TRBV7-2; D is perhaps TRBD1 (5 bases). Deletions cut 5 bases from V and 4 bases from J, with 15 bases between. In germline, CDR1 is SGHTA, CDR2 FQGNSA. The CDR3 sequence is 15 residues long. In DNA, the CDR3 is TGTGCCAGCAGCCAAGGGACCGCGAAAAATCAGCCCCAGCATTTT. It encodes CASSQGTAKNQPQHF.

This rearrangement joins TRBV19 to TRBJ2-3; 13 bases map to TRBD2. Losses at the gene ends were 4 bases for V and 3 bases for J; bases not matched to a gene: 10. Germline V gene data show CDR1 as LNHDA and CDR2 as SQIVND (reference sequence). The CDR3 consists of 18 residues. This chain's CDR3 is CASSTPRTSGRGTDTQYF. The CDR3 DNA is TGTGCCAGTAGTACTCCTAGGACTAGCGGGAGAGGGACAGATACGCAGTATTTT.

V is TRBV29-1 and J is TRBJ1-5; D possibly corresponds to TRBD1 (5 bases). In germline, CDR1 is SQVTM, CDR2 ANQGSEA. V was cut by 7 bases and J by 6 bases, with 16 bases left in between. There are 13 residues in the CDR3. The CDR3 loop reads CSATRGLGQPQHF. The CDR3 region has the DNA TGCAGCGCTACTAGGGGTCTGGGTCAGCCCCAGCATTTT.

This chain joins TRBV7-8 and TRBJ1-1; 7 bases are a match to TRBD1. This CDR3 is 14 amino acids long. The ends lost 5 bases at V and 0 bases at J; junction bases unmatched: 3. The germline gives CDR1 SGHVS, CDR2 FQNEAQ. The CDR3 region has the DNA TGTGCCAGCAGCCAGGGACAGATGAACACTGAAGCTTTCTTT. Translated, it gives CASSQGQMNTEAFF. Combining the CDR3 with reference TRBV7-8 and TRBJ1-1 gives the whole variable domain GAGVSQSPRYKVAKRGQDVALRCDPISGHVSLFWYQQALGQGPEFLTYFQNEAQLDKSGLPSDRFFAERPEGSVSTLKIQRTQQEDSAVYLCASSQGQMNTEAFFGQGTRLTVV.

The chain uses TRBV7-2 and TRBJ1-2, with TRBD1 matching 7 bases. Germline-derived CDR1 and CDR2 are SGHTA and FQGNSA. The CDR3 sequence is 15 residues long. Trimming at V came to 5 bases and at J to 0 bases, leaving 6 bases not matched to a gene. In DNA form, the CDR3 reads TGTGCCAGCAGCAAAACAGGGGCTACTAACTATGGCTACACCTTC. This sequence encodes CASSKTGATNYGYTF.

The chain recombines TRBV29-1 with TRBJ2-7, with D possibly called TRBD1 or TRBD2 (5 bases each). The CDR3 totals 16 residues. The V end lost 6 bases, the J end lost 3 bases, and 24 bases lay between the germline ends. CDR1 SQVTM and CDR2 ANQGSEA come from the germline V gene. CDR3 in amino acids: CSVAGMAGRKSYEQYF. The CDR3 DNA sequence: TGCAGCGTCGCAGGAATGGCAGGGAGAAAGAGCTACGAGCAGTACTTC.

On this clone itself: This specimen includes other DNA sequences encoding the same CDR3. The chain is built from TRBV6-5 and TRBJ2-7, with 11 positions matching TRBD2. The CDR3 length is 16 residues. Germline trimming cut 0 bases from V and 2 bases from J; bases unmatched to any gene: 3. Germline CDR1 MNHEY, CDR2 SVGAGI. The CDR3 reads CASSYSRLAGTYEQYF. The CDR3 DNA reads as TGTGCCAGCAGTTACTCGAGACTAGCGGGAACCTACGAGCAGTACTTC.

This sequence joins TRBV30 and TRBJ2-2; 14 bases are a match to TRBD2. CDR1 and CDR2 from the germline V gene are GTSNPN and SVGIG (reference sequence). The length of the CDR3 is 18 residues. V was pared by 1 base and J by 8 bases, with 12 bases of the junction left unmatched. The CDR3 is CAWSAHSGLAGARGELFF. CDR3 sequence (DNA): TGTGCCTGGAGTGCCCACTCGGGACTAGCGGGGGCTCGAGGGGAGCTGTTTTTT.

The chain combines TRBV7-8 with TRBJ1-5, with D unclear. CDR1 and CDR2 (germline): SGHVS, FQNEAQ. Trimming took off 1 base at V and 0 bases at J, with 7 bases between the two ends. The CDR3 extends over 15 amino acids. The CDR3 sequence: CASSLGGDSNQPQHF. As DNA, the CDR3 is TGTGCCAGCAGCTTAGGGGGAGATAGCAATCAGCCCCAGCATTTT.

This chain links TRBV7-9 with TRBJ2-5; 10 bases are a match to TRBD2. The germline gives CDR1 SEHNR, CDR2 FQNEAQ (reference sequence). V dropped 5 bases and J dropped 0; count of bases not matched to a gene: 6. CDR3 length: 16 amino acids. CDR3 amino acids: CASSPSGTSDQETQYF. DNA for the CDR3: TGTGCCAGCAGCCCCTCGGGGACTAGCGACCAAGAGACCCAGTACTTC.

This chain connects TRBV18 to TRBJ2-7; 9 bases are shared with TRBD1. The V segment lost 4 bases and the J segment 5 bases; nucleotides outside the gene matches: 15. This CDR3 comprises 17 residues. Germline CDR1 reads KGHSH; CDR2 reads LQKENI. The CDR3 bases are TGTGCCAGCTCACAATCCGGGACAGGGATTGGGTGGGACGAGCAGTACTTC. This gives the protein CASSQSGTGIGWDEQYF.

J is TRBJ2-6 and V is TRBV2, with D perhaps being TRBD1 or TRBD2 (5 bases each). Trimming left V 10 bases short and J 3 bases short, with 22 bases between. The CDR3 has 17 amino acids. The germline V gene encodes CDR1 SNHLY and CDR2 FYNNEI. DNA for the CDR3: TGTGCCACCCACCGTAGAGGGGCTACCAATGGGGCCAACGTCCTGACTTTC. As protein: CATHRRGATNGANVLTF. Full variable domain (rest looked up from reference TRBV2 and TRBJ2-6): EPEVTQTPSHQVTQMGQEVILRCVPISNHLYFYWYRQILGQKVEFLVSFYNNEISEKSEIFDDQFSVERPDGSNFTLKIRSTKLEDSAMYFCATHRRGATNGANVLTFGAGSRLTVL.

The gene calls are TRBV10-3 and TRBJ2-7, with 7 bases fitting TRBD2. CDR3 length: 15 residues. V was clipped by 4 bases and J by 6 bases; unmatched bases: 12. Germline V gene data show CDR1 as ENHRY and CDR2 as SYGVKD. CDR3 residues: CAISVGEGRGVEQYF. The CDR3 DNA reads as TGTGCCATCAGTGTAGGGGAAGGGAGGGGTGTCGAGCAGTACTTC.

V and J are TRBV5-1 and TRBJ2-1; D is undetermined. The CDR3 spans 15 residues. Germline loops: CDR1 SGHRS, CDR2 YFSETQ. Between the trimmed V and J ends, which lost 5 bases and 3 bases, there was a span of 15 bases. This CDR3 reads CASSPGLLSYNEQFF. The CDR3 DNA reads as TGCGCCAGCAGTCCGGGCCTCTTGAGCTACAATGAGCAGTTCTTC.

The chain is built from TRBV4-3 and TRBJ2-7; 7 positions agree with TRBD2. The CDR3 loop spans 16 amino acids. The trim removed 0 bases at V and 0 bases at J, leaving 5 bases unmatched. Per germline, CDR1 LGHNA and CDR2 YSLEER. Here the CDR3 reads CASSQEHGGSSYEQYF. In DNA form, the CDR3 reads TGCGCCAGCAGCCAAGAACATGGCGGGAGCTCCTACGAGCAGTACTTC.

This sequence joins TRBV6-1 and TRBJ1-2, with D uncertain. Per the germline V gene, CDR1 is MNHNS and CDR2 is SASEGT. V shed 7 bases and J shed 7 bases, with 16 bases lying between them. The CDR3 runs to 13 residues. CDR3 DNA: TGTGCCAGCACCCACGGCACTACTTTTGGCTACACCTTC. This sequence encodes CASTHGTTFGYTF.

The CDR3 DNA reads as TGTGCCAGCAGTGAAAGGGGGGGTCCCACAGATACGCAGTATTTT. It translates to CASSERGGPTDTQYF. The rearrangement uses TRBV2 and TRBJ2-3, with D possibly matching TRBD2 (7 bases). Per germline, CDR1 SNHLY and CDR2 FYNNEI. V lost 2 bases, J lost 2 bases, and 11 bases lay in between. This CDR3 is 15 amino acids long.

V is TRBV6-5 and J is TRBJ2-3; D is tentatively TRBD1 or TRBD2 (6 bases each). Trimming shortened V by 0 bases and J by 2 bases, and 12 bases separated the two germline ends. The germline CDR1 and CDR2 sequences are MNHEY and SVGAGI. CDR3 size: 16 residues. The CDR3 region has the DNA TGTGCCAGCAGTTACTCGAACGGGGGCCTCACAGATACGCAGTATTTT. The encoded protein is CASSYSNGGLTDTQYF.

The rearrangement uses TRBV18 and TRBJ2-7; D is perhaps TRBD2 (6 bases). The CDR3 consists of 15 residues. V lost 3 bases and J lost 4, with 16 bases in between. In germline, CDR1 is KGHSH, CDR2 LQKENI. For the CDR3, the DNA is TGTGCCAGCTCACCTGGGGTTGGCGGGAAGTACGAGCAGTACTTC. It yields the protein CASSPGVGGKYEQYF.

This sequence joins TRBV5-1 and TRBJ2-3; D unresolved. CDR1 is SGHRS and CDR2 is YFSETQ in the germline V gene. Trimming left V 4 bases short and J 6 bases short, with 15 bases between. The CDR3 is 14 residues long. CDR3 loop: CASSMGGFWDTQYF. The CDR3 DNA reads as TGCGCCAGCAGCATGGGTGGTTTTTGGGATACGCAGTATTTT.

The chain couples TRBV7-2 to TRBJ1-2; 7 bases are shared with TRBD1. Germline V lookup: CDR1 SGHTA, CDR2 FQGNSA. This CDR3 has 15 residues. The V gene end was trimmed by 5 bases and the J gene end by 9 bases; junction bases not matched to a gene: 15. The DNA for the CDR3 is TGTGCCAGCAGCCCCTCGGGAGACAGGGCGTATCGCTACACCTTC. Translating gives CASSPSGDRAYRYTF.